This T cell receptor (beta chain) appears in the sequencing data of a study of blood T cell repertoires in COVID-19. The germline V gene encodes CDR1 SGHTA and CDR2 FQGNSA. This CDR3 is built from 16 residues. V was pared by 2 bases and J by 10 bases, with 14 bases of the junction left unmatched. Study processing details: Reference gene primer amplification yielded estimated nucleated cell counts. Measured with immunoSEQ multiplex PCR; TCRdb has only the in-frame clones, and not every one. D and trimming come from the DNA, and the V and J calls and clone size come from that table. The sample carries around 70,000 clones, 65% to 85% recorded once.

Sequences were obtained from peripheral blood. This chain uses TRBV7-2 with TRBJ2-1; 7 nucleotides line up with TRBD2. This clonotype was sampled from an elderly woman with active or convalescent COVID-19. The CDR3 bases are TGTGCCAGCAGCTTAATGGGGGGAGGGTCTCCACGAGAGCAGTTCTTC. Protein product: CASSLMGGGSPREQFF.